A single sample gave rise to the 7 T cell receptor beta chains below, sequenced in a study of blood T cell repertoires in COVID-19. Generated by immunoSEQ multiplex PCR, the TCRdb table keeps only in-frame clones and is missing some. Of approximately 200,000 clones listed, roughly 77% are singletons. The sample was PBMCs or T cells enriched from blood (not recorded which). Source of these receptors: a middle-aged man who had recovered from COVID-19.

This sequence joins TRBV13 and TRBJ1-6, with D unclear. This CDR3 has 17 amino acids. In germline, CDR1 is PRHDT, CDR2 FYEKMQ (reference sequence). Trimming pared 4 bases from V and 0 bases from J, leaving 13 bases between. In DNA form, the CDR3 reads TGTGCCAGCAGCTCACGCTTACTGAGCTCCTATAATTCACCCCTCCACTTT. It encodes CASSSRLLSSYNSPLHF.

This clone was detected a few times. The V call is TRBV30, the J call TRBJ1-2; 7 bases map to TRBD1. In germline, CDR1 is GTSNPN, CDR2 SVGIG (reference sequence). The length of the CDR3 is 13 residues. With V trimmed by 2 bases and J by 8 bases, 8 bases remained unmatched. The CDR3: CAWSIRTGLGYTF. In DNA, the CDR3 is TGTGCCTGGAGTATCAGGACAGGATTGGGCTACACCTTC.

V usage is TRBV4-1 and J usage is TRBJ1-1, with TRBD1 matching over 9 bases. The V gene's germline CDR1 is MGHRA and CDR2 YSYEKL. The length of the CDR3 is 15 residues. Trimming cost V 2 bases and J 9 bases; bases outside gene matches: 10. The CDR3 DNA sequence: TGCGCCAGCAGCCAACCCGACAGGGGGGCCCCTAAAGCTTTCTTT. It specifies CASSQPDRGAPKAFF.

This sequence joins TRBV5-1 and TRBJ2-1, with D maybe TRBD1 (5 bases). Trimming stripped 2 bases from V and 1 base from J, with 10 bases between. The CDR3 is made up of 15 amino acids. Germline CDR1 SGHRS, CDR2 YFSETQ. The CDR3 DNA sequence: TGCGCCAGCAGCTTACAGGAACCATCCTACAATGAGCAGTTCTTC. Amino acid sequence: CASSLQEPSYNEQFF.

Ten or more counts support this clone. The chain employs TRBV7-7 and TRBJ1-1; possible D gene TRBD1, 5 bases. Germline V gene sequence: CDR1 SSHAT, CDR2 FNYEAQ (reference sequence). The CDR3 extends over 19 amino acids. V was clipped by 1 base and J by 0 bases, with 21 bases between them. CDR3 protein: CASSLVAGRVGNMNTEAFF. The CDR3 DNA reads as TGTGCCAGCAGCTTAGTGGCAGGGAGGGTGGGGAATATGAACACTGAAGCTTTCTTT.

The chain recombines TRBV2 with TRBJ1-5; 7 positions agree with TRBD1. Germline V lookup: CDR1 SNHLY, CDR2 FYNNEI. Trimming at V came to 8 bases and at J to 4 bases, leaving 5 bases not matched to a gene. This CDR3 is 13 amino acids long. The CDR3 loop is CASEQGTNQPQHF. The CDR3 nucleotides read TGTGCCAGCGAACAGGGGACGAATCAGCCCCAGCATTTT.

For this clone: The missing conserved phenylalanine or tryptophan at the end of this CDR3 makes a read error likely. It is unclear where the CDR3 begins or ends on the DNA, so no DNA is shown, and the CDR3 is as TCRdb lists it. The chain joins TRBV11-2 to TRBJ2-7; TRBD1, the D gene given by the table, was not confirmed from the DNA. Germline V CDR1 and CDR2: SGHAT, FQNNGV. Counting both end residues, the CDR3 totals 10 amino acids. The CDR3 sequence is CASSLVKQGG.